This T cell receptor beta chain originates from a study of vaccination and CD4 T cells after COVID-19. Study-level information: Controls had a CEFX pool, an HIV-1 Nef pool, or no peptide added.

Sequenced with the Oncomine TCR Beta short-read assay was DNA taken from cultured CD4+ T cells. Investigators obtained genomic DNA by extraction from cultured CD4+ T cells. TCRdb called the PCR reads again in MiXCR, with one record for every CDR3 protein. The repertoire consists of under 6,000 distinct CDR3 sequences, with 40% to 45% occurring once and the leading ten covering 30% to 35%. Sample share makes this clonotype medium-sized. As yet, its antigen is unknown. Notes on the study in general: Spike mono-reactivity applied to 304 of 307 vaccine-specific clones detected in convalescent patients.

V lost 6 bases, J lost 4 bases, and 16 bases lay in between. CDR3 length: 15 amino acids. The germline V gene has CDR1 SNHLY and CDR2 FYNNEI. Stated treatment: roughly ten-day PBMC culture with coronavirus spike peptide pools or control peptides (ViraFEST assay). Antigen-specific T cell expansion with peptide pools preceded TCR sequencing in the ViraFEST approach. The clonotype originates from a human donor who had recovered from COVID-19. Sequenced: CD4+ T cells from blood, cultured in vitro. The chain employs TRBV2 and TRBJ1-3, with D maybe TRBD1 (5 bases). Here the CDR3 DNA reads TGTGCCAGCAGCCAGGGTTTAGAATCCGGAAACACCATATATTTT. Translated: CASSQGLESGNTIYF.